This T cell receptor (beta chain) was obtained from a study of molecular identifiers for immune sequencing clone quantification. Between 20,000 and 1,000,000 sorted cells, with 10%, 30% or 50% RNA, yielded naive CD8 libraries. Trimming took off 4 bases at V and 4 bases at J, with 10 bases between the two ends. Germline V gives CDR1 SGHDT, CDR2 YYEEEE. This CDR3 region has 13 residues. A note on this clonotype: Here the CDR3 omits its conserved ending phenylalanine or tryptophan, so a read error is the likely source.

Both previously described methods and listed TCR primers were employed to make bulk TCR libraries. Each CDR3 protein gets one entry after TCRdb re-called the PCR reads with MiXCR. The data contain 90,000 to 120,000 distinct CDR3 sequences, 35% to 40% of them singletons. This chain links TRBV5-6 with TRBJ2-3; D is ambiguous. This receptor was obtained from a human donor in good health. Some libraries in this study had Jurkat cell RNA spiked in. The specimen sequenced was naive CD8+ T cells from blood, with Jurkat cell RNA spiked in. Noted subset: FACS-sorted CD8+CD4-CCR7+CD45RA+ naive T cells. The CDR3: CASSPPGADTQYY. In DNA, the CDR3 is TGTGCCAGCAGCCCCCCTGGCGCAGATACGCAGTATTAT.